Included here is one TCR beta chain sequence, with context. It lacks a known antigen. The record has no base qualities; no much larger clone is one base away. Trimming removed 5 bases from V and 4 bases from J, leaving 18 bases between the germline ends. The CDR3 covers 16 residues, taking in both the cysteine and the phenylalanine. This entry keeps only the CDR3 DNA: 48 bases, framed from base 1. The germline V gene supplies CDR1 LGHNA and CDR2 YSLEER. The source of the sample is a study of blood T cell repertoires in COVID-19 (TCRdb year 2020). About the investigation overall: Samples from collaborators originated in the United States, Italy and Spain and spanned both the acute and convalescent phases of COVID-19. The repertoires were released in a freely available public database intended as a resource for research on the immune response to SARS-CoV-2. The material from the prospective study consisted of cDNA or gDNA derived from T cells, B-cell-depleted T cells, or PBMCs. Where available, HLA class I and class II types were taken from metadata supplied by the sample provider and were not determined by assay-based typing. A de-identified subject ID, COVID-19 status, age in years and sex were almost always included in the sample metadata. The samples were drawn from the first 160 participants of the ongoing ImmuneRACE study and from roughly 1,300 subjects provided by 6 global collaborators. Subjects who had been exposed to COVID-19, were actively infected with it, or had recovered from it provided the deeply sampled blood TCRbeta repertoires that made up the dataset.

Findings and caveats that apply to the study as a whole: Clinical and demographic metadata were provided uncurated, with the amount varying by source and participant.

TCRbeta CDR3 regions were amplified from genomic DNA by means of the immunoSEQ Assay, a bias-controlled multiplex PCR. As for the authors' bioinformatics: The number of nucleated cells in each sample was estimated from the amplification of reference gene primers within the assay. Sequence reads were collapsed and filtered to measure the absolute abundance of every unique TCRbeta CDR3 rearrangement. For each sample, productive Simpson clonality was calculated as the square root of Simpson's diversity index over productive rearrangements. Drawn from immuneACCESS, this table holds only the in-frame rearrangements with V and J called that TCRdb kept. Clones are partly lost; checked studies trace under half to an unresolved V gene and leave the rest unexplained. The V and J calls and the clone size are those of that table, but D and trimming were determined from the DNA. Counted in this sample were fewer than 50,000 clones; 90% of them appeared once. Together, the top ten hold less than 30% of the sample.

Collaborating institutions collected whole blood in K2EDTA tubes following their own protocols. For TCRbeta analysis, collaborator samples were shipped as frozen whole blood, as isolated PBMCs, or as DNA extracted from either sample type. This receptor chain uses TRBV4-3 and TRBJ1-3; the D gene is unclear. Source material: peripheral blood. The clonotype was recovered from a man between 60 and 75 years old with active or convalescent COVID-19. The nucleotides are TGCGCCAGCAGCGAGGAACTGGCGGTTGTCGGAAACACCATATATTTT. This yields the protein CASSEELAVVGNTIYF.